A selection of T cell receptor beta chains follows, all from one sample in a study of CD8+CD57+ T cells in acquired aplastic anemia. Using its own MiXCR run on the reads, TCRdb lists one record per CDR3 protein. The sample lists about 190,000 distinct CDR3 sequences, roughly 56% occurring once. Sequencing was performed on sorted CD4+, CD8+, or CD8+CD57+ T cells (not recorded which) from PBMCs. These receptor sequences come from a human donor in good health, serving as a control. Both conserved end residues are part of each CDR3. Some rows have no size entry. The others give once, few or many, or a class for an expanded clone.

j_call,clone_size,v_call,cdr3_aa
TRBJ1-2,once,TRBV15,CATSRGWGPGGYTF
TRBJ1-1,many,TRBV10-3,CAISASGRMNTEAFF
TRBJ2-5,NA,TRBV6-5,CASRGTGGGETQYF
TRBJ1-1,NA,TRBV7-9,CANSQAGGHTEAFF
TRBJ2-3,many,TRBV19,CASSPRTSGTDTQYF
TRBJ2-1,NA,TRBV7-7,CASSLSAGELPNEQFF
TRBJ2-2,NA,TRBV19,CASSLRQGRTGELFF
TRBJ2-5,many,TRBV6-5,CASSYSAGLAGKQETQYF
TRBJ2-2,few,TRBV11-3,CASSYPRTGGNTGELFF
TRBJ1-2,NA,TRBV9,CASSVGQGANYGYTF
TRBJ2-5,NA,TRBV24-1,CATSDNRDTGVYF
TRBJ2-1,few,TRBV27,CAIAAGTNLAHIF
TRBJ1-4,NA,TRBV30,CAWSVDHGTDEKLFF
TRBJ1-3,many,TRBV20-1,CSAQLGGGNTIYF
TRBJ1-2,many,TRBV28,CASNGGGYGYTF
TRBJ1-6,NA,TRBV4-2,CASSQERTGVAAPLHF
TRBJ1-1,many,TRBV3-1,CASSRGGREAFF
TRBJ2-7,many,TRBV28,CAKEDAYEQYF
TRBJ1-6,once,TRBV5-1,CASSPTGQGAPLHF
TRBJ2-7,NA,TRBV20-1,CSARGQGAYEQYF
TRBJ1-1,many,TRBV11-1,CASSLARGAGEAFF
TRBJ2-1,NA,TRBV7-2,CASSFYICSARDGGPGAYNEQFF
TRBJ1-4,NA,TRBV7-9,CASSPRDRGRGTANEKLFF
TRBJ2-7,NA,TRBV5-1,CASSLVGGWSDEQYF
TRBJ1-4,few,TRBV28,CASSSAGTANEKLFF
TRBJ1-1,NA,TRBV4-2,CASSQGVANEAFF
TRBJ2-3,many,TRBV19,CASNRGIERLPDTQYF
TRBJ1-5,many,TRBV6-5,CASSYAQLNQPQHF
TRBJ2-1,NA,TRBV10-3,CAISVGNGQLF
TRBJ1-1,many,TRBV6-6,CASSYIGFVATEDTEAFF
TRBJ1-5,once,TRBV7-9,CASSTGQASGPQHF
TRBJ2-5,NA,TRBV7-2,CASSLAPRVETQYF
TRBJ2-1,NA,TRBV7-9,CASRPGSWNEQFF
TRBJ2-7,many,TRBV20-1,CSARGGTGYEQYF
NA,NA,TRBV2,CASSLGKATYEQYF
TRBJ2-7,many,TRBV7-3,CASSLFGTGHEQYF
TRBJ1-3,NA,TRBV5-8,CASSLVAFSNTIYF
TRBJ2-5,many,TRBV20-1,CSARDSRDAKETQYF
TRBJ2-3,NA,TRBV7-8,CASSLGQGVDTQYF
TRBJ2-5,many,TRBV3-1,CASSQESAGTQETQYF
TRBJ1-2,NA,TRBV2,CASSEQGPYTF
TRBJ2-5,many,TRBV11-1,CASSLGDRGFETQYF
TRBJ2-3,few,TRBV5-8,CASSLALAGGGTDTQYF
TRBJ1-5,many,TRBV19,CASSYDRGAGFLQPQHF
TRBJ2-7,once,TRBV7-2,CASSLGTSGGGLYF
TRBJ1-4,many,TRBV5-8,CASSSLKGQKLFF
TRBJ1-2,many,TRBV6-6,CASIPRDRSYGYTF
TRBJ1-6,NA,TRBV2,CASRGQSYNSPLHF
TRBJ1-6,many,TRBV28,CASRIVRGIPNSPLHF
TRBJ1-6,NA,TRBV4-1,CASSHRVTNSPLHF
TRBJ1-2,many,TRBV28,CASSSLVTGHYGYTF
TRBJ2-6,once,TRBV2,CASSERAGGINVLTF
TRBJ2-7,many,TRBV28,CASSFFGRQGNEQYF
TRBJ1-1,many,TRBV7-9,CASSPPPFHTEAFF